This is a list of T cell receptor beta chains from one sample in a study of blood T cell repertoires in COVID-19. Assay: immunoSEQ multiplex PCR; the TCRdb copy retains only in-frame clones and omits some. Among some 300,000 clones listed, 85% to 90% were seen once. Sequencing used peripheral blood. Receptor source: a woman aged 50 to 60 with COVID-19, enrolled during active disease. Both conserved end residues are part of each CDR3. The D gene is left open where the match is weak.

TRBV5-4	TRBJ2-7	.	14	CASSPEDYSYEQYF	TGTGCCAGCAGCCCCGAGGACTACTCCTACGAGCAGTACTTC
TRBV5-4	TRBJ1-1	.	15	CASSLTGHEDTEAFF	TGTGCCAGCAGCTTGACAGGCCATGAGGACACTGAAGCTTTCTTT
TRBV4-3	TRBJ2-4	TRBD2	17	CASSQDWLAGGLNIQYF	TGCGCCAGCAGCCAAGATTGGCTAGCGGGAGGGCTAAACATTCAGTACTTC
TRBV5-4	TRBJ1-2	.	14	CASSPRGGTYGYTF	TGTGCCAGCAGCCCGCGGGGGGGGACTTATGGCTACACCTTC
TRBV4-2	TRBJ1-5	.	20	CASSQDDRSLGLYSNQPQHF	TGTGCCAGCAGCCAAGATGATCGCTCCTTAGGACTCTATAGCAATCAGCCCCAGCATTTT
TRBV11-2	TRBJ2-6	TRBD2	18	CASSLAAGGSRGANVLTF	TGTGCCAGCAGCTTAGCAGCGGGAGGGTCGAGGGGGGCCAACGTCCTGACTTTC
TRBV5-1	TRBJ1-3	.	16	CASSFGTTSSGNTIYF	TGCGCCAGCAGCTTTGGGACAACCTCCTCTGGAAACACCATATATTTT
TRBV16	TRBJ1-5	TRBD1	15	CASSSRGGDNQPQHF	TGTGCCAGCAGCTCCCGAGGGGGCGACAATCAGCCCCAGCATTTT
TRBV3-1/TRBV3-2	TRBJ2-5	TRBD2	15	CASSPHEREVETQYF	TGTGCCAGCAGCCCCCATGAGCGGGAGGTAGAGACCCAGTACTTC
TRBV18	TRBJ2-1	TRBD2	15	CASSPTAGSGNEQFF	TGTGCCAGCTCACCCACAGCGGGGAGTGGAAATGAGCAGTTCTTC
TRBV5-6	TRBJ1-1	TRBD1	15	CASSYIDRGGTEAFF	TGTGCCAGCAGCTACATTGACAGGGGGGGCACTGAAGCTTTCTTT
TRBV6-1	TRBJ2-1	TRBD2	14	CASSAAGGRVEQFF	TGTGCCAGCAGTGCAGCGGGAGGGCGGGTTGAGCAGTTCTTC
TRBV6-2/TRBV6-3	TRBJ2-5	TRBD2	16	CASSFRLAGSRETQYF	TGTGCCAGCAGTTTTCGACTAGCGGGATCGAGGGAGACCCAGTACTTC
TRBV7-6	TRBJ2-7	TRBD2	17	CASSPLVGSGMGNEQYF	TGTGCCAGCAGCCCCTTAGTGGGGAGCGGGATGGGAAACGAGCAGTACTTC
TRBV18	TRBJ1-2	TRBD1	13	CASSPGQENGYTF	TGTGCCAGCTCACCCGGACAGGAGAATGGCTACACCTTC
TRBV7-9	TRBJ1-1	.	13	CASSLGTSTEAFF	TGTGCCAGCAGCTTAGGGACTTCGACTGAAGCTTTCTTT
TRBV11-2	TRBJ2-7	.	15	CASSLGIRQIPEQYF	TGTGCCAGCAGCTTAGGTATCAGGCAGATCCCCGAGCAGTACTTC
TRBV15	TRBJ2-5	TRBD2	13	CATKLGRERPQYF	TGTGCCACCAAGCTCGGGAGGGAGAGACCCCAGTACTTC
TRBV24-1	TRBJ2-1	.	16	CATSPTPQGPYNEQFF	TGTGCCACCAGTCCGACCCCCCAGGGGCCCTACAATGAGCAGTTCTTC
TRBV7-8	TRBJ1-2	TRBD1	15	CASTRQGALSYGYTF	TGTGCCAGCACCAGACAGGGGGCGTTGAGCTATGGCTACACCTTC